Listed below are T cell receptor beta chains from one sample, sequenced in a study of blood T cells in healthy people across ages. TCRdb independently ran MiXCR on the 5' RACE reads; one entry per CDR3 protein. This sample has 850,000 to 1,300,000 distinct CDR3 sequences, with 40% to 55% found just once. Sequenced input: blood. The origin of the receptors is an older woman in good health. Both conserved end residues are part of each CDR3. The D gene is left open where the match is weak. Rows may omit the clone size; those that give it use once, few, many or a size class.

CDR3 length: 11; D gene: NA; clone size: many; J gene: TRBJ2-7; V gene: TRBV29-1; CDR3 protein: CSVSDNYEQYF; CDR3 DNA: TGCAGCGTTTCGGACAACTACGAGCAGTACTTC
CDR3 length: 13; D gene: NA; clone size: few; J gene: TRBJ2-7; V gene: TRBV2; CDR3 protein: CASNLQTYYEQYF; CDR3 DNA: TGTGCCAGCAATCTACAGACCTACTACGAGCAGTACTTC
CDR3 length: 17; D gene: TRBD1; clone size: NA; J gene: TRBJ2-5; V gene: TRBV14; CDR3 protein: CASSQFNEQGRHNEQYF; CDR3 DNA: TGTGCCAGCAGCCAATTTAATGAACAGGGGCGACACAATGAGCAGTACTTC
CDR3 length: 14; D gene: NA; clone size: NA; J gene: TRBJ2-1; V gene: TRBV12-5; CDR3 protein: CASGLVRSSNEQFF; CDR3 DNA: TGTGCTAGTGGTTTGGTACGATCTAGCAATGAGCAGTTCTTC
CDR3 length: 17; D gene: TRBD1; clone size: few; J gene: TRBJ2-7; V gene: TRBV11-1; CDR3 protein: CASSRASGTGISYEQYF; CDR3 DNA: TGTGCCAGCAGCCGGGCATCCGGGACAGGGATTTCTTACGAGCAGTACTTC
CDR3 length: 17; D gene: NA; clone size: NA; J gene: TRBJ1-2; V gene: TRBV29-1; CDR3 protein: CSVEPSNGPKAHYGYTF; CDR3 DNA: TGCAGCGTTGAACCCTCCAACGGCCCCAAAGCCCACTATGGCTACACCTTC
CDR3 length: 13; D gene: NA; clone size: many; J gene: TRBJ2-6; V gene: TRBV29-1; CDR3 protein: CSVEVSGANVLTF; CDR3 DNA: TGCAGCGTTGAAGTATCTGGGGCCAACGTCCTGACTTTC
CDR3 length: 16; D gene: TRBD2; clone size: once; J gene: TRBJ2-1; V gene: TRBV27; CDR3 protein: CASSAEWTSGRSEQFF; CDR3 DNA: TGTGCCAGCAGCGCGGAGTGGACTAGCGGGAGATCTGAGCAGTTCTTC
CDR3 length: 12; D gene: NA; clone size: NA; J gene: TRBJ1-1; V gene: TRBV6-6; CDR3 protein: CASNYSKPEAFF; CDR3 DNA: TGTGCCAGCAATTACTCCAAACCTGAAGCTTTCTTT
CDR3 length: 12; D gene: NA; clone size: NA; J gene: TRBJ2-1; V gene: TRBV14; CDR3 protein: CASSQDRGEQFF; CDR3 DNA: TGTGCCAGCAGCCAAGATCGGGGTGAGCAGTTCTTC
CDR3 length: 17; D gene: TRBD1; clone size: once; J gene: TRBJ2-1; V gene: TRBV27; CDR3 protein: CACSSLAGTGLDGEQFF; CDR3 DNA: TGTGCCTGCAGTTCCCTCGCCGGGACAGGGTTGGATGGTGAGCAGTTCTTC
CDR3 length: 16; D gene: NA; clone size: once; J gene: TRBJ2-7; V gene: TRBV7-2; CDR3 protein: CASSLAEKVVSYEQYF; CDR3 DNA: TGTGCCAGCAGCTTAGCGGAGAAGGTGGTCTCCTACGAGCAGTACTTC
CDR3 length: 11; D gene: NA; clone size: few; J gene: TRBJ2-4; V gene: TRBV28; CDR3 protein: CASSMTRVQYF; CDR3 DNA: TGTGCCAGCAGCATGACCCGGGTTCAGTACTTC
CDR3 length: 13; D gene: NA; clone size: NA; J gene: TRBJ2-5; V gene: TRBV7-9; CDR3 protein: CASSLGDSGEQYF; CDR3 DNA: TGTGCCAGCAGCTTGGGAGACTCCGGGGAGCAGTACTTC
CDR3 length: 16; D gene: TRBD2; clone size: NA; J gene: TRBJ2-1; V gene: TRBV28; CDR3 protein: CASSETLAGGSNEQFF; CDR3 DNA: TGTGCCAGCAGCGAAACCTTAGCGGGAGGGAGCAATGAGCAGTTCTTC
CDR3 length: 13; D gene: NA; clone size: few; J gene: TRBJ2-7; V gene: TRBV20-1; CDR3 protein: CSARDPKSYEQYF; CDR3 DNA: TGCAGTGCAAGAGACCCAAAGTCCTACGAGCAGTACTTC
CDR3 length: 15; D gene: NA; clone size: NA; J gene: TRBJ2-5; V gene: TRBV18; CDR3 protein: CASSPPGSAGETQYF; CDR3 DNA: TGTGCCAGCTCACCCCCGGGATCTGCGGGGGAGACCCAGTACTTC
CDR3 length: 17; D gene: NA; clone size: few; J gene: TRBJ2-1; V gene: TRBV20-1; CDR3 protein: CSARLRTEGRPYNEQFF; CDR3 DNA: TGCAGTGCTAGACTCAGGACGGAGGGCAGACCATACAATGAGCAGTTCTTC
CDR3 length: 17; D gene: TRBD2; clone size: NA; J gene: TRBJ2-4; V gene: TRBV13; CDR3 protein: CASSLGLAGSLKNIQYF; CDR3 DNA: TGTGCCAGCAGCTTAGGGCTAGCGGGAAGCCTAAAAAACATTCAGTACTTC
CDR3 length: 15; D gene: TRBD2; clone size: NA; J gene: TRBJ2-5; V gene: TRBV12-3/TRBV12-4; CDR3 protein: CASSPSGRSLNEQYF; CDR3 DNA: TGTGCCAGCAGTCCAAGCGGGAGGTCCCTCAATGAGCAGTACTTC
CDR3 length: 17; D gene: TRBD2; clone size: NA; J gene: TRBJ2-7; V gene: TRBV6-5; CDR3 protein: CASSYSGASGGPWEQYF; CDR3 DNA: TGTGCCAGCAGTTACTCTGGGGCTAGCGGGGGTCCCTGGGAGCAGTACTTC
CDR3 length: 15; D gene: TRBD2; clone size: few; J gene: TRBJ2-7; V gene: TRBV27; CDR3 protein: CASSLFLAEVHEQYF; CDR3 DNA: TGTGCCAGCAGTTTATTTCTAGCGGAAGTCCACGAGCAGTACTTC
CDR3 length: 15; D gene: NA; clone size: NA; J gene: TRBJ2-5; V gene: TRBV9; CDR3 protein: CASSSSGTAGETQYF; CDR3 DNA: TGTGCCAGCAGCTCCTCCGGGACAGCGGGGGAGACCCAGTACTTC
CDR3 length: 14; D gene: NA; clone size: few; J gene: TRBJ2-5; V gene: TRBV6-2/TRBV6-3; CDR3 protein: CASSIGGAQETQYF; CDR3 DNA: TGTGCCAGCAGTATCGGAGGTGCCCAAGAGACCCAGTACTTC
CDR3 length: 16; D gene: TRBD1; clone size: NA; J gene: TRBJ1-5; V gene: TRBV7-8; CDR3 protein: CASSSLGQGSNQPQHF; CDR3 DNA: TGTGCCAGCAGCTCCTTGGGACAGGGGAGCAATCAGCCCCAGCATTTT
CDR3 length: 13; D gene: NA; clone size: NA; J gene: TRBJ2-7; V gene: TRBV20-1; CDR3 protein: CSAPGQGGPEQYF; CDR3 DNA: TGCAGTGCACCAGGACAGGGAGGGCCCGAGCAGTACTTC